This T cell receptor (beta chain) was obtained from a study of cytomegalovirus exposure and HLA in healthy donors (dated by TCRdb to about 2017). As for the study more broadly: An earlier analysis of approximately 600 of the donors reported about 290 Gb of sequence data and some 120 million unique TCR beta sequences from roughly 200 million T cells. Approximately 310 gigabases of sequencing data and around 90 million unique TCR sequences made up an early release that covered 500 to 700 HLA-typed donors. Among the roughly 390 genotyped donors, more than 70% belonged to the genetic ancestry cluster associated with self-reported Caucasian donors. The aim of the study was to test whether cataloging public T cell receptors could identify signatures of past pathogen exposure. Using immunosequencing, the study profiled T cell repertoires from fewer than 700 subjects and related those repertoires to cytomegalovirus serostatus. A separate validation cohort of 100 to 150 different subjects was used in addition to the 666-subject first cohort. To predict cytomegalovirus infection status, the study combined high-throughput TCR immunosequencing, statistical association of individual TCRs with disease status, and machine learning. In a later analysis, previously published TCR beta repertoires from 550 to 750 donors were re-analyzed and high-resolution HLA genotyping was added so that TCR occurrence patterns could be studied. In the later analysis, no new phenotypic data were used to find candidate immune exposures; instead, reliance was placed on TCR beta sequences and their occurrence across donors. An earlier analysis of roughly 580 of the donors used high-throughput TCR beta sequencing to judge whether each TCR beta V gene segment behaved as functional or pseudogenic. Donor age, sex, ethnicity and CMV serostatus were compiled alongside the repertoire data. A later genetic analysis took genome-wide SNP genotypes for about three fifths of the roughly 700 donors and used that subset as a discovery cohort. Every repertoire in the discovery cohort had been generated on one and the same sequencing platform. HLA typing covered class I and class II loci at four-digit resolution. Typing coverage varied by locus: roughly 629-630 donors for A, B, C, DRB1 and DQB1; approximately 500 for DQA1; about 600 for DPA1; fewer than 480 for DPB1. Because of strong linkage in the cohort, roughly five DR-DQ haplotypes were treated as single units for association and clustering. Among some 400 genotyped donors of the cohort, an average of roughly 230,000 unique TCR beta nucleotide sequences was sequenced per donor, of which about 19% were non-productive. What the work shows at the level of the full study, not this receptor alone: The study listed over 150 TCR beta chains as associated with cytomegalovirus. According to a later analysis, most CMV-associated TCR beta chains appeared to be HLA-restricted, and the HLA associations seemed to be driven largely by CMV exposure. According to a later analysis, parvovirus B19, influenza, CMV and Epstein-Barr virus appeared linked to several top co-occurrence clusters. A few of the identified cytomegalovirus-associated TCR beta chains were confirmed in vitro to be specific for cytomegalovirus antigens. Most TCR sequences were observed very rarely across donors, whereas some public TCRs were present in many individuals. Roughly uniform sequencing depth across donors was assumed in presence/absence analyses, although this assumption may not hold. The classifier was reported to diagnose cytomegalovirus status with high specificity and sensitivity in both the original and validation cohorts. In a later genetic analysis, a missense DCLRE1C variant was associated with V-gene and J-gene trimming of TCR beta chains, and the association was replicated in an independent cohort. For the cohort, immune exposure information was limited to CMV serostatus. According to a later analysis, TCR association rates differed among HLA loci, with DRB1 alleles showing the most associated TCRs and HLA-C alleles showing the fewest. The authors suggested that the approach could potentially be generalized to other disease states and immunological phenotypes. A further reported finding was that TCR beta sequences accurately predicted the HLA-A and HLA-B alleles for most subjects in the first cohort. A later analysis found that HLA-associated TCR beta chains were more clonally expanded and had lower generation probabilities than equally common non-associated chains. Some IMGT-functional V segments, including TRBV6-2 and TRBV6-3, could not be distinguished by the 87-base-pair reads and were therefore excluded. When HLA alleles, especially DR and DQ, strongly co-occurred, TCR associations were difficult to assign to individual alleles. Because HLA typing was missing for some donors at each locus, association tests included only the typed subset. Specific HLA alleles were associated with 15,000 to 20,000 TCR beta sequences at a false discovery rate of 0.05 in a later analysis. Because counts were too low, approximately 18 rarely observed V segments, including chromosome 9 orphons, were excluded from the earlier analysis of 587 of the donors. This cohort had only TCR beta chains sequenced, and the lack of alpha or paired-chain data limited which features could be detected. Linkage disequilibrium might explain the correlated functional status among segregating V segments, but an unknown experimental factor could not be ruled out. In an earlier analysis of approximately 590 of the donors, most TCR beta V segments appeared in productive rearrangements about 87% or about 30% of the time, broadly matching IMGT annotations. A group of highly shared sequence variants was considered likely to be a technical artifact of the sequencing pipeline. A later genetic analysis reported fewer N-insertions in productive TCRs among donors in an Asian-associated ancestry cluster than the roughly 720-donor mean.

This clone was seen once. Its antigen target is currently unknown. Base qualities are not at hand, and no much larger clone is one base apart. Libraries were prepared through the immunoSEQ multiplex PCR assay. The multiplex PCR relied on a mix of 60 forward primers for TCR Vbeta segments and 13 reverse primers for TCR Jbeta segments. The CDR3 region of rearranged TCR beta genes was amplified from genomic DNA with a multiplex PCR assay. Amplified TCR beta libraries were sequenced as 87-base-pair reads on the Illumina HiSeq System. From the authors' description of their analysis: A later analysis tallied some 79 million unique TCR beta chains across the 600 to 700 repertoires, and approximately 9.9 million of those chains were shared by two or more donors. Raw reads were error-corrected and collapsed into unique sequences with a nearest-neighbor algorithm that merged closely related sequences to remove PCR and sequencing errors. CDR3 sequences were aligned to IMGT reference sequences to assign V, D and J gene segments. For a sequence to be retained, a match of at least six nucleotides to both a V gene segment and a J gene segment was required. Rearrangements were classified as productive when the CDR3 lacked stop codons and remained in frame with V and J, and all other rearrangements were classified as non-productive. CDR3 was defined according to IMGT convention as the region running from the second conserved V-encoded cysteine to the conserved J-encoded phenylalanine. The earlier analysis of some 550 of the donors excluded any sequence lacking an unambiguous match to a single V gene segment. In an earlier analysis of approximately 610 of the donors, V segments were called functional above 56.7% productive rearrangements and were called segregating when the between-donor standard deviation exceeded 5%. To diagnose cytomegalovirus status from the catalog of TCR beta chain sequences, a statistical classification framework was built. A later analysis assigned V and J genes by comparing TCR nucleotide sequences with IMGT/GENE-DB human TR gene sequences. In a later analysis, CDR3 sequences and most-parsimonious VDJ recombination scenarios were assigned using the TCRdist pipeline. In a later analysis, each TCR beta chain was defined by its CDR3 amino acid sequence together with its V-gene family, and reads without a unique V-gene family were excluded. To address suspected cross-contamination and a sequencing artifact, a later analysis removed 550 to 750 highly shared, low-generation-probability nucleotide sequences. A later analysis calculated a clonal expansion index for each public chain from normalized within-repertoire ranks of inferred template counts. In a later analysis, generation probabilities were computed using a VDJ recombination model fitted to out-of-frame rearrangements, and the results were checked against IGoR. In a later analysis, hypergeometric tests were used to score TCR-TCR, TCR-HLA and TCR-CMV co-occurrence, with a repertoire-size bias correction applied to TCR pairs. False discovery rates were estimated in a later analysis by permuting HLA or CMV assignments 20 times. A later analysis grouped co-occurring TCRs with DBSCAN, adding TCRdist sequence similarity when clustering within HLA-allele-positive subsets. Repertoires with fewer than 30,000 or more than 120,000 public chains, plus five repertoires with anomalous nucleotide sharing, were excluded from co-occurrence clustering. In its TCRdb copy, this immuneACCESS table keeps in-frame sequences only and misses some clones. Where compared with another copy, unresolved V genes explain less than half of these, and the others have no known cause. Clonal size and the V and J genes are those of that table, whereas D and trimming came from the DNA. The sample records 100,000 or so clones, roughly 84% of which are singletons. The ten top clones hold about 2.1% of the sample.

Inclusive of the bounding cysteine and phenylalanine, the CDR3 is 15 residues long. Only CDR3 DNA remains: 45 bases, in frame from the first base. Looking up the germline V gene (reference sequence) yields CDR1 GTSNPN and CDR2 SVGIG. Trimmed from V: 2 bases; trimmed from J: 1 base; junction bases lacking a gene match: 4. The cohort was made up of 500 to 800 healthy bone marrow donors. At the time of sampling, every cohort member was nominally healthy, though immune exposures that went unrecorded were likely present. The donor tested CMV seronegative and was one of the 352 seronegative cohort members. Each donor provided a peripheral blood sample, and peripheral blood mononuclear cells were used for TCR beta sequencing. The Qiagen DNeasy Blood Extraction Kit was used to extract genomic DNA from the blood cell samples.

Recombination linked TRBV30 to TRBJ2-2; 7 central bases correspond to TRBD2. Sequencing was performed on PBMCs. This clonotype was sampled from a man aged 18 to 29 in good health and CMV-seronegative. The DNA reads TGTGCCTGGAGTATGGGGGGGGTGAACACCGGGGAGCTGTTTTTT. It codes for CAWSMGGVNTGELFF.